Presented here are 22 T cell receptor beta chains from one specimen sequenced in a study of shared clonotypes between healthy human individuals. Positive CCR7 selection of CD45RO-negative cells yielded the naive CD8 cells, and terminally differentiated effector memory CD45RA+ cells were excluded. TCRdb's copy holds only in-frame clones and misses some; the assay was immunoSEQ multiplex PCR. The table records about 2 million clones, around 96% of them present only once. Sequencing used naive CD8+ T cells sorted from blood. All receptors derive from a man in his late teens or twenties in good health.

This chain joins TRBV5-6 and TRBJ2-7; D uncertain. Germline assignment: CDR1 SGHDT and CDR2 YYEEEE. The CDR3 covers 13 residues. V was cut by 2 bases and J by 5 bases, with 11 bases left in between. The chain's CDR3 is CASSLDRADEQYF. The CDR3 DNA reads as TGTGCCAGCAGCTTAGACCGGGCAGACGAGCAGTACTTC.

The chain employs TRBV5-1 and TRBJ2-5; D might be TRBD2 (6 bases). Trimming took 4 bases from V and 0 from J, leaving 10 bases between them. CDR3 length: 14 amino acids. From germline, CDR1 is SGHRS and CDR2 YFSETQ. DNA for the CDR3: TGCGCCAGCAGCGAGGGACTTTACCAAGAGACCCAGTACTTC. As protein: CASSEGLYQETQYF.

CDR3 amino acids: CASSYSTGPPYF. CDR3 DNA sequence: TGTGCCAGCAGTTACTCGACAGGGCCGCCGTATTTT. This chain connects TRBV6-5 to TRBJ2-3, with TRBD1 identical over 7 bases. This CDR3 spans 12 amino acids. V shed 0 bases, J shed 14 bases, and the junction held 5 bases outside the gene matches. In germline, CDR1 is MNHEY, CDR2 SVGAGI.

The gene calls are TRBV9 and TRBJ2-3, with D possibly being TRBD2 (6 bases). This CDR3 has 17 residues. Germline CDR1 and CDR2: SGDLS and YYNGEE. V was clipped by 0 bases and J by 2 bases, with 16 bases between them. CDR3 DNA: TGTGCCAGCAGCGTAGGACTAGTTCGAGGGTTCACAGATACGCAGTATTTT. Its translation: CASSVGLVRGFTDTQYF.

The V call is TRBV9, the J call TRBJ1-3; a possible D gene is TRBD1 (5 bases). Trimming took 3 bases from V and 4 from J, leaving 11 bases between them. In germline, CDR1 is SGDLS, CDR2 YYNGEE. This CDR3 comprises 14 residues. CDR3 DNA sequence: TGTGCCAGCAGCGCCCTAGGGGCAGGAAACACCATATATTTT. It translates to CASSALGAGNTIYF.

The rearrangement joins TRBV4-2 to TRBJ2-7; the D gene is possibly TRBD2 (6 bases). The V and J ends lost 0 bases and 7 bases respectively, with 13 bases between them. This CDR3 is built from 14 residues. Germline V gives CDR1 LGHNA, CDR2 YNFKEQ. This chain's CDR3 is CASSQEGRGWEQYF. CDR3 nucleotide sequence: TGTGCCAGCAGCCAAGAAGGGCGGGGTTGGGAGCAGTACTTC.

This chain joins TRBV28 and TRBJ2-3, with TRBD1 matching over 8 bases. Germline assignment: CDR1 MDHEN and CDR2 SYDVKM. V lost 4 bases to trimming and J lost 2 bases; unmatched junction nucleotides: 14. This CDR3 spans 18 amino acids. CDR3 amino acids: CASSSALGRQGNTDTQYF. CDR3 coding DNA: TGTGCCAGCAGTTCCGCGCTGGGACGACAGGGGAACACAGATACGCAGTATTTT.

The chain combines TRBV6-9 with TRBJ2-7; 10 bases are a match to TRBD1. The CDR3 consists of 15 residues. Germline CDR1 reads MNHGY; CDR2 reads SVAAGI. Unmatched junction bases numbered 6, after V lost 5 bases and J lost 2 bases. Here the CDR3 DNA reads TGTGCCAGCAGTGGAGGGACAGGGGCAGCCTACGAGCAGTACTTC. Encoded protein: CASSGGTGAAYEQYF.

This clone was counted a few times. This CDR3 is also generated by other DNA sequences in the sample. The chain carries TRBV28 and TRBJ2-2; possible D gene TRBD1, 6 bases. Germline CDR1 and CDR2: MDHEN and SYDVKM. CDR3 length: 14 amino acids. Trimming left V 2 bases short and J 3 bases short, with 7 bases between. The CDR3, as DNA: TGTGCCAGCAGTTTACAGGGGTACACCGGGGAGCTGTTTTTT. Translation gives CASSLQGYTGELFF.

Notes on this clone: Distinct nucleotide sequences in the sample also encode this CDR3. The CDR3 protein is CASSLGTGYEQFF. CDR3 sequence (DNA): TGTGCCAGCAGCTTAGGGACAGGCTATGAGCAGTTCTTC. The chain has TRBV11-2 and TRBJ2-1; the match to TRBD1 covers 7 bases. Trimming at V came to 1 base and at J to 8 bases, leaving 2 bases not matched to a gene. The CDR3 totals 13 residues. The germline V gene has CDR1 SGHAT and CDR2 FQNNGV.

This clone was observed a single time. The chain is built from TRBV6-5 and TRBJ2-1; 7 bases match TRBD2. Trimming cost V 2 bases and J 2 bases; bases outside gene matches: 3. CDR1 is MNHEY and CDR2 is SVGAGI in the germline V gene. This CDR3 region has 15 residues. CDR3 in DNA: TGTGCCAGCAGTTACGCGAGCGGGACCTACAATGAGCAGTTCTTC. This encodes CASSYASGTYNEQFF.

This clone was found once. Other DNA sequences within the sample encode an identical CDR3. The chain couples TRBV2 to TRBJ2-7; TRBD1 aligns across 10 bases. The CDR3 covers 14 residues. Germline lookup yields CDR1 SNHLY and CDR2 FYNNEI. V lost 7 bases, J lost 2 bases, and 5 bases stayed unmatched. For the CDR3, the DNA is TGTGCCAGCACCCCCGGACAGGGGGCCTACGAGCAGTACTTC. Encoded protein: CASTPGQGAYEQYF.

The gene calls are TRBV7-9 and TRBJ2-7; tentative D call: TRBD2 (5 bases). Per the germline V gene, CDR1 is SEHNR and CDR2 is FQNEAQ (reference sequence). The V and J ends lost 3 bases and 3 bases respectively, with 15 bases between them. This CDR3 contains 15 residues. CDR3 sequence reads: CASSFSTSTVYEQYF. The CDR3 DNA reads TGTGCCAGCAGCTTTTCTACTAGTACCGTCTACGAGCAGTACTTC.

This clone was observed a single time. This chain uses TRBV4-1 with TRBJ2-7; TRBD1 aligns across 10 bases. The V gene's germline CDR1 is MGHRA and CDR2 YSYEKL. V was clipped by 8 bases and J by 3 bases; unmatched bases: 10. The CDR3 has 15 amino acids. The CDR3 sequence: CASADRGGDLYEQYF. In nucleotides, the CDR3 is TGCGCCAGCGCGGACAGGGGGGGGGACCTCTACGAGCAGTACTTC.

V usage is TRBV15 and J usage is TRBJ1-6, with unresolved D. The CDR3 is 11 amino acids. The germline gives CDR1 LNHNV, CDR2 YYDKDF (reference sequence). With 8 bases removed from V and 7 bases from J, the gap between germline ends came to 6 bases. The CDR3 region is CATGENSPLHF. CDR3 coding DNA: TGTGCCACCGGAGAGAATTCACCCCTCCACTTT.

Comment on this clone: Within the sample, other DNA sequences also encode this same CDR3. The CDR3 protein is CASSVTSTDTQYF. In DNA, the CDR3 is TGTGCCAGCAGCGTAACTAGCACAGATACGCAGTATTTT. V gene TRBV9 combines with J gene TRBJ2-3, with D unresolved. This CDR3 is built from 13 residues. Germline CDR1 reads SGDLS; CDR2 reads YYNGEE. Deletions cut 1 base from V and 0 bases from J, with 3 bases between. Filled out from reference TRBV9 and TRBJ2-3, the complete variable domain reads DSGVTQTPKHLITATGQRVTLRCSPRSGDLSVYWYQQSLDQGLQFLIQYYNGEERAKGNILERFSAQQFPDLHSELNLSSLELGDSALYFCASSVTSTDTQYFGPGTRLTVL.

The rearrangement uses TRBV9 and TRBJ2-3; unclear D gene. V lost 3 bases and J 2 bases, leaving 16 bases between the germline ends. Germline V CDR1 and CDR2: SGDLS, YYNGEE. This CDR3 has 16 amino acids. The CDR3 DNA is TGTGCCAGCAGCGACCCCCGGGCCTCCTACACAGATACGCAGTATTTT. Translating gives CASSDPRASYTDTQYF. Complete variable domain (other parts from reference TRBV9 and TRBJ2-3): DSGVTQTPKHLITATGQRVTLRCSPRSGDLSVYWYQQSLDQGLQFLIQYYNGEERAKGNILERFSAQQFPDLHSELNLSSLELGDSALYFCASSDPRASYTDTQYFGPGTRLTVL.

The chain has TRBV9 and TRBJ2-2, with a possible D match to TRBD1 (6 bases). This CDR3 spans 17 amino acids. Germline CDR1 is SGDLS and CDR2 is YYNGEE. V shed 4 bases and J shed 0 bases, with 16 bases lying between them. CDR3 sequence (DNA): TGTGCCAGCAGCTTCTCTCTGGGACAAGCGAACACCGGGGAGCTGTTTTTT. Protein sequence: CASSFSLGQANTGELFF.

The chain joins TRBV27 to TRBJ2-5; TRBD2 matches 8 bases. CDR3 length: 15 residues. The trim removed 6 bases at V and 3 bases at J, leaving 9 bases unmatched. CDR1 and CDR2 from the germline V gene are MNHEY and SMNVEV (reference sequence). CDR3 DNA sequence: TGTGCCAGCAGACCAGGAAGCGGGAGAGAAGAGACCCAGTACTTC. Translating gives CASRPGSGREETQYF.

The rearrangement links TRBV27 to TRBJ2-7; TRBD2 aligns across 7 bases. V trimming: 6 bases; J trimming: 1 base; junction bases outside the gene matches: 9. The CDR3 spans 15 residues. Germline loops: CDR1 MNHEY, CDR2 SMNVEV (reference sequence). The CDR3 protein is CASSPIGTTSYEQYF. CDR3 nucleotide sequence: TGTGCCAGCAGCCCGATTGGGACTACTTCCTACGAGCAGTACTTC.

The table lists this clone with a count of one. The chain is built from TRBV5-4 and TRBJ1-4; tentative D call: TRBD1 (5 bases). CDR3 size: 14 residues. Trimming left V 3 bases short and J 6 bases short, with 12 bases between. Germline V gene data show CDR1 as SGHNT and CDR2 as YYREEE (reference sequence). The CDR3 nucleotides read TGTGCCAGCAGCTCCCAGGGAGGTTATGAAAAACTGTTTTTT. This gives the protein CASSSQGGYEKLFF.

The CDR3 DNA reads TGCGCCAGCAGCTTATTCGGGACAGGGGGTATGTTCGCCTACGAGCAGTACTTC. This codes for CASSLFGTGGMFAYEQYF. J is TRBJ2-7 and V is TRBV5-1; 11 bases fit TRBD1. The CDR3 is made up of 18 amino acids. J gave up 2 bases and V 2 bases, and 12 bases lay outside the gene matches. Germline-derived CDR1 and CDR2 are SGHRS and YFSETQ.